This is a list of T cell receptor beta chains from one sample in a study of cytomegalovirus exposure and HLA in healthy donors. TCRdb's table, derived via immunoSEQ multiplex PCR, lists solely in-frame clones and lacks some. Seen here are about 170,000 clones, approximately 71% observed once, and the top ten hold 5.4%. Sequencing was done on a sample of PBMCs. The receptors stem from a woman younger than 30 in good health and CMV-seropositive. Both conserved end residues are part of each CDR3. The order of the fields is clone size, J gene, D gene, V gene, CDR3 protein, CDR3 DNA. A D gene is named only where the DNA matches it firmly. The size entry is marked missing in some rows and otherwise reads once, few, many or a size class.

>.|TRBJ2-3|.|TRBV18
CASSFNAGSSTDTQYF
TGTGCCAGCTCATTTAACGCGGGCTCTAGCACAGATACGCAGTATTTT
>.|TRBJ1-1|.|TRBV5-1
CASSLGRRAYVSEAFF
TGCGCCAGCAGCCTAGGGAGAAGGGCATATGTGTCTGAAGCTTTCTTT
>.|TRBJ1-2|.|TRBV6-5
CASSRGLNYGYTF
TGTGCCAGCAGCCGTGGGCTTAACTATGGCTACACCTTC
>.|TRBJ2-1|.|TRBV7-8
CASSLGSADEQFF
TGTGCCAGCAGCTTAGGTTCGGCGGATGAGCAGTTCTTC
>.|TRBJ1-1|.|TRBV11-1
CASSSWARDTEAFF
TGTGCCAGCAGCTCATGGGCGAGGGACACTGAAGCTTTCTTT
>.|TRBJ2-1|.|TRBV5-1
CASSLEASVDNEQFF
TGCGCCAGCAGCTTGGAGGCTAGCGTAGATAATGAGCAGTTCTTC
>few|TRBJ2-3|.|TRBV9
CASSSQTGTDTQYF
TGTGCCAGCAGCAGCCAGACAGGCACAGATACGCAGTATTTT
>.|TRBJ2-5|TRBD2|TRBV6-5
CASSYISGAQETQYF
TGTGCCAGCAGTTACATTAGCGGGGCTCAAGAGACCCAGTACTTC
>few|TRBJ2-2|.|TRBV5-6
CASSLLLTGELFF
TGTGCCAGCAGCCTGCTTCTAACCGGGGAGCTGTTTTTT
>.|TRBJ2-2|TRBD1|TRBV10-3
CAISRTGGLLEELFF
TGTGCCATCAGCCGGACAGGGGGCTTACTGGAGGAGCTGTTTTTT
>.|TRBJ2-7|TRBD1|TRBV4-1
CASSQSEGAAGEQYF
TGCGCCAGCAGCCAATCCGAGGGGGCAGCTGGTGAGCAGTACTTC
>.|TRBJ1-5|.|TRBV5-6
CASSAGPRVSNQPQHF
TGTGCCAGCAGCGCGGGGCCCAGGGTTAGCAATCAGCCCCAGCATTTT
>few|TRBJ2-7|.|TRBV5-6
CASSLVGPSPYEQYF
TGTGCCAGCAGCTTGGTTGGGCCAAGCCCCTACGAGCAGTACTTC
>once|TRBJ2-3|TRBD2|TRBV5-5
CASRLAGGPDTQYF
TGTGCCAGCAGATTAGCGGGGGGCCCAGATACGCAGTATTTT
>.|TRBJ1-5|TRBD1|TRBV4-2
CASSQGGQESNQPQHF
TGTGCCAGCAGCCAAGGGGGACAGGAAAGCAATCAGCCCCAGCATTTT
>.|TRBJ2-7|TRBD1|TRBV28
CASKLTGGEQYF
TGTGCCAGCAAGCTTACAGGGGGCGAGCAGTACTTC
>.|TRBJ1-1|.|TRBV27
CASSQSWSSTEAFF
TGTGCCAGCAGTCAGTCGTGGAGTTCCACTGAAGCTTTCTTT
>once|TRBJ2-1|TRBD2|TRBV7-9
CASSLSGDPYNEQFF
TGTGCCAGCAGCCTAAGCGGGGACCCTTACAATGAGCAGTTCTTC
>.|TRBJ2-7|.|TRBV5-5
CASSAIIGSEQYF
TGTGCCAGCAGCGCGATTATTGGTTCCGAGCAGTACTTC
>once|TRBJ1-1|TRBD1|TRBV7-6
CASSYDRGTEAFF
TGTGCCAGCAGCTACGACAGGGGCACTGAAGCTTTCTTT
>.|TRBJ1-3|TRBD1|TRBV10-3
CAALPGQQAGNTIYF
TGTGCCGCTCTTCCGGGACAGCAGGCTGGAAACACCATATATTTT
>.|TRBJ2-6|TRBD2|TRBV6-4
CASSEGTSVNSGANVLTF
TGTGCCAGCAGTGAGGGGACTAGCGTGAACTCTGGGGCCAACGTCCTGACTTTC
>.|TRBJ2-7|.|TRBV6-1
CASSEALMSEQYF
TGTGCCAGCAGTGAAGCGCTTATGAGCGAGCAGTACTTC
>few|TRBJ2-2|TRBD1|TRBV4-2
CASSPTRTGITGELFF
TGTGCCAGCAGCCCAACCCGGACAGGGATAACCGGGGAGCTGTTTTTT
>.|TRBJ2-7|.|TRBV7-9
CSSSRQDPEQYF
TGTTCCAGCAGCCGACAGGATCCCGAGCAGTACTTC
>.|TRBJ2-1|TRBD2|TRBV6-5
CASSYPGGSSYNEQFF
TGTGCCAGCAGTTACCCCGGGGGGTCCTCCTACAATGAGCAGTTCTTC
>.|TRBJ2-1|TRBD2|TRBV14
CASSQGGKRGNYNEQFF
TGTGCCAGCAGCCAAGGAGGGAAGCGGGGAAACTACAATGAGCAGTTCTTC
>.|TRBJ1-2|.|TRBV19
CASRPVLGTSNYGYTF
TGTGCCAGTAGACCCGTTTTAGGGACATCTAACTATGGCTACACCTTC
>.|TRBJ1-5|TRBD1|TRBV4-1
CASSQGRQGALGQPQHF
TGCGCCAGCAGCCAGGGAAGACAGGGGGCCTTGGGTCAGCCCCAGCATTTT
>.|TRBJ2-7|TRBD1|TRBV9
CASSPGTADYEQYF
TGTGCCAGCAGCCCAGGGACAGCTGACTACGAGCAGTACTTC
>.|TRBJ2-7|.|TRBV7-9
CASSLLQGGSEQYF
TGTGCCAGCAGCTTATTACAGGGCGGGTCCGAGCAGTACTTC
>.|TRBJ1-2|.|TRBV21-1
CASSTPGGVPNYGYTF
TGTGCCAGCAGCACCCCGGGGGGGGTTCCTAACTATGGCTACACCTTC
>.|TRBJ2-6|TRBD1|TRBV10-3
CAISEGQGRSGANVLTF
TGTGCCATCAGTGAGGGACAGGGGAGGTCTGGGGCCAACGTCCTGACTTTC
>.|TRBJ1-6|.|TRBV19
CASSGLDNSSPLHF
TGTGCCAGTAGTGGCCTCGACAACTCCTCACCCCTCCACTTT
>.|TRBJ2-1|.|TRBV7-2
CASSLAILRLEQFF
TGTGCCAGCAGCTTAGCAATTCTACGATTAGAGCAGTTCTTC
>few|TRBJ1-1|TRBD1|TRBV19
CASSNDRGLNTEAFF
TGTGCCAGTAGTAACGACAGGGGATTGAACACTGAAGCTTTCTTT
>.|TRBJ1-4|TRBD1|TRBV19
CASTPAGTGGGKLFF
TGTGCCAGTACTCCTGCCGGGACAGGAGGGGGGAAACTGTTTTTT
>.|TRBJ2-1|TRBD2|TRBV29-1
CSVEDSGGPSNEQFF
TGCAGCGTTGAAGATAGCGGGGGCCCGTCCAATGAGCAGTTCTTC
>few|TRBJ2-5|.|TRBV7-2
CASSWKSGQETQYF
TGTGCCAGCAGCTGGAAGTCAGGGCAAGAGACCCAGTACTTC
>.|TRBJ2-3|.|TRBV11-2
CASSLDGGRTDTQYF
TGTGCCAGCAGCTTAGACGGGGGGCGCACAGATACGCAGTATTTT
>once|TRBJ2-3|.|TRBV6-5
CASSYFGRGRTDTQYF
TGTGCCAGCAGTTACTTCGGGCGGGGGCGCACAGATACGCAGTATTTT
>.|TRBJ2-5|TRBD2|TRBV28
CASSSRAGYQETQYF
TGTGCCAGCAGTTCCAGAGCGGGATACCAAGAGACCCAGTACTTC
>.|TRBJ1-5|.|TRBV6-5
CASSRGGHGQPQHF
TGTGCCAGCAGTAGGGGGGGGCATGGCCAGCCCCAGCATTTT
>.|TRBJ1-1|.|TRBV18
CASSPLAGGTEAFF
TGTGCCAGCTCACCACTGGCCGGAGGAACTGAAGCTTTCTTT
>.|TRBJ1-3|.|TRBV6-6
CASSPRGNTIYF
TGTGCCAGCAGCCCGAGGGGAAACACCATATATTTT
>.|TRBJ2-2|TRBD2|TRBV27
CASRSLGGGDTGELFF
TGTGCCAGCAGGAGCCTCGGCGGGGGGGACACCGGGGAGCTGTTTTTT